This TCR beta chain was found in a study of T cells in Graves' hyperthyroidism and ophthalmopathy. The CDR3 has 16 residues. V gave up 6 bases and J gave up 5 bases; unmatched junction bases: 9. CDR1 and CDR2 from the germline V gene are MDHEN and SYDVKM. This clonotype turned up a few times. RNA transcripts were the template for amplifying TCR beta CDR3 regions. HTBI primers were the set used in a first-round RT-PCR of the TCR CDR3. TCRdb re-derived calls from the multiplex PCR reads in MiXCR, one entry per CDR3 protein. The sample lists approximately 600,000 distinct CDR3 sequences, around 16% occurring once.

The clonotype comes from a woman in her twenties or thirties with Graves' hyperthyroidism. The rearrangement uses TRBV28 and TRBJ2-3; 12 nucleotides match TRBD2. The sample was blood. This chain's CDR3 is CASRWPSGRARDTQYF. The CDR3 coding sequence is TGTGCCAGCAGGTGGCCTAGCGGGAGGGCCAGAGATACGCAGTATTTT.